The clone carrying this T cell receptor (beta chain) has a single count. Its antigen is not identified. Germline values: CDR1 SGHVS, CDR2 FQNEAQ. Trimming took 5 bases from V and 2 from J; bases not matched to a gene: 6. The CDR3 covers 14 residues. The source of the sample is a study of shared clonotypes between healthy human individuals. Study findings and constraints: Expectations were that clonotype sharing among donors would be affected by sequencing depth.

The sequenced material, unsorted PBMC DNA, was run on ten immunoSEQ deep assay plates. Source study methods: As immunoSEQ supplied junction-only sequences (without quality scores), filtering differed. Here immunoSEQ multiplex PCR was the method, and the copy in TCRdb shows in-frame clones only, minus some. V and J calls and clone size are as listed in that table; D and trimming were resolved from the DNA. The repertoire has hundreds of thousands of clones, around 81% of them found once; the top ten carry around 12%. Participating donors were healthy, HIV-negative adults free of recent acute infections or vaccinations.

The genes are TRBV7-8 and TRBJ2-7, with 7 nucleotides matching TRBD2. The sequencing sample was made of PBMCs. This clonotype was obtained from a woman aged 40 to 55 in good health. Some clones in this sample may be carry-over from other donors' samples. The CDR3 DNA sequence: TGTGCCAGCAGCCCCGGGACTACTACCTACGAGCAGTACTTC. It specifies CASSPGTTTYEQYF. Filled out from reference TRBV7-8 and TRBJ2-7, the complete variable domain reads GAGVSQSPRYKVAKRGQDVALRCDPISGHVSLFWYQQALGQGPEFLTYFQNEAQLDKSGLPSDRFFAERPEGSVSTLKIQRTQQEDSAVYLCASSPGTTTYEQYFGPGTRLTVT.